This T cell receptor beta chain is from a study of control samples from healthy donors and cancer patients. CDR1 and CDR2 (germline): GTSNPN, SVGIG (reference sequence). Trimming took 1 base from V and 1 from J, leaving 14 bases between them. The CDR3 runs 16 residues. TCRdb's table, derived via immunoSEQ multiplex PCR, lists solely in-frame clones and lacks some. Among 40,000 or so clones listed, 85% to 95% were seen once. Sequencing was done on a sample of PBMCs. This TCR was recovered from a woman between 40 and 50 years old with head and neck cancer. The V gene is TRBV30, the J gene TRBJ1-5; D is ambiguous. The CDR3 is CAWSDLKGLSNQPQHF. DNA of the CDR3: TGTGCCTGGAGTGATTTAAAAGGGTTAAGCAATCAGCCCCAGCATTTT. Variable domain in full (rest from reference TRBV30 and TRBJ1-5): SQTIHQWPATLVQPVGSPLSLECTVEGTSNPNLYWYRQAAGRGLQLLFYSVGIGQISSEVPQNLSASRPQDRQFILSSKKLLLSDSGFYLCAWSDLKGLSNQPQHFGDGTRLSIL.